This T cell receptor (beta chain) was retrieved from a study of blood T cells in healthy people across ages. At the level of the study: Template switching recovered approximately one barcoded beta molecule for every two T cells.

Findings and limits, study-wide: While age rose, TCR beta diversity per million T cells dropped in a roughly linear way.

Trimming removed 9 bases from V and 2 bases from J; junction bases left unmatched: 9. Germline values: CDR1 MNHEY, CDR2 SMNVEV (reference sequence). The CDR3 totals 14 residues. Together with a sample-barcoded 5' primer, a J-beta primer mix was included in a second PCR lasting 7 to 11 cycles. Via MiXCR, TCRdb re-called the 5' RACE reads, giving one row per CDR3 protein. Of 1.8 million or so distinct CDR3 sequences listed, about 39% are singletons. As concerns this clonotype: The target antigen is unknown.

Sequenced input: blood. The receptor was derived from a human donor in good health. This chain joins TRBV27 and TRBJ2-7, with 8 bases identical to TRBD1. The DNA for the CDR3 is TGTGCCAGTAGAGAGGACAGGGAGGCCTACGAGCAGTACTTC. Translated, it gives CASREDREAYEQYF.